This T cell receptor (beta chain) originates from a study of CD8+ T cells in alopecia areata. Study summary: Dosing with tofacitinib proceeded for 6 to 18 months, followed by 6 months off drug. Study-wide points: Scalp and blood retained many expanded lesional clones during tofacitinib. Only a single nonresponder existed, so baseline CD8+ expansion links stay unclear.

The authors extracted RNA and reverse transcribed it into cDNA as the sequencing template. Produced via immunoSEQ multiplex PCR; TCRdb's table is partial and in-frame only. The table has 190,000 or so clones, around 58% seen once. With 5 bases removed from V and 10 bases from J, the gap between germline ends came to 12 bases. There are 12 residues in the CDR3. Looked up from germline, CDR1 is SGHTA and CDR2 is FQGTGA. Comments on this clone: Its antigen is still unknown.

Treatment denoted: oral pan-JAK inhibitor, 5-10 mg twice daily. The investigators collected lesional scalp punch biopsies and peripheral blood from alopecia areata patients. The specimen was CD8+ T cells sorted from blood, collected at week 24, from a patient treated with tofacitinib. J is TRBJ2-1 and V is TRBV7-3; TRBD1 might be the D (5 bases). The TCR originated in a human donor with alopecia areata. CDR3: CASSPTGSEQFF. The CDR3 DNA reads TGTGCCAGCAGCCCCACAGGTTCGGAGCAGTTCTTC.